This TCR beta chain is drawn from a study of cytomegalovirus exposure and HLA in healthy donors. Study-level points and caveats: Most CMV-associated TCR beta chains appeared HLA-restricted in a later analysis.

Trimming pared 4 bases from V and 8 bases from J, leaving 14 bases between. Looked up from germline, CDR1 is MNHNS and CDR2 is SASEGT. The CDR3 sequence is 13 residues long. Concerning this clone itself: Its antigen is not identified.

Primers: 60 Vbeta forward and 13 Jbeta reverse. Profiled with immunoSEQ multiplex PCR; TCRdb holds only in-frame clones, not every one. The sample has about 140,000 clones; roughly 80% are singletons. Sequencing input: PBMCs. This TCR was recovered from a female donor in good health and CMV-seronegative. The V call is TRBV6-1, the J call TRBJ1-1; TRBD1 is a possible D gene (6 bases). CDR3 sequence (DNA): TGTGCCAGCAGTGTGGGGACAAGAGAAGAAGCTTTCTTT. Amino acids: CASSVGTREEAFF.